The 21 T cell receptor beta chains below were found in one sample sequenced in a study of cytomegalovirus exposure and HLA in healthy donors. Primers included in the PCR were 60 Vbeta and 13 Jbeta primers. Method: immunoSEQ multiplex PCR; TCRdb's copy keeps in-frame clones and lacks some. The profile shows more than 95,000 clones, 60% to 85% of them singletons. Sequencing was carried out using PBMCs. The receptors here all came from a woman in her 40s in good health and CMV-seronegative.

The chain links TRBV6-6 to TRBJ2-7; 11 bases are shared with TRBD1. CDR1 and CDR2 (germline): MNHNY, SVGAGI (reference sequence). V was clipped by 3 bases and J by 3 bases; unmatched bases: 4. The length of the CDR3 is 15 residues. CDR3 DNA: TGTGCCAGCAGTTATACCGGGACAGGGGGCTACGAGCAGTACTTC. Amino acids: CASSYTGTGGYEQYF.

V is TRBV6-5 and J is TRBJ1-6, with D perhaps matching TRBD1 (5 bases). The ends were cut back, 2 bases at V and 10 bases at J, with 15 bases in the middle. The CDR3 totals 15 residues. In germline, CDR1 is MNHEY, CDR2 SVGAGI. Written as DNA, the CDR3 is TGTGCCAGCAGTTACCGGGGACCCGGGGGATCACCCCTCCACTTT. Translation: CASSYRGPGGSPLHF.

The chain is built from TRBV7-9 and TRBJ1-5; D is perhaps TRBD1 (5 bases). Trimming shortened V by 5 bases and J by 2 bases, and 10 bases separated the two germline ends. Germline-derived CDR1 and CDR2 are SEHNR and FQNEAQ (reference sequence). The CDR3 loop spans 14 amino acids. Written as DNA, the CDR3 is TGTGCCAGCAGCCCAGGGTTGGGCAATCAGCCCCAGCATTTT. Its protein product is CASSPGLGNQPQHF.

The chain carries TRBV7-2 and TRBJ2-7, with TRBD1 identical over 9 bases. The ends lost 5 bases at V and 5 bases at J; junction bases unmatched: 7. Germline CDR1 reads SGHTA; CDR2 reads FQGNSA. The CDR3 contains 14 residues. The CDR3 loop is CASSPDRGWDEQYF. Written as DNA, the CDR3 is TGTGCCAGCAGCCCGGACAGGGGTTGGGACGAGCAGTACTTC.

This sequence joins TRBV18 and TRBJ2-1; a weak D match, TRBD1 (6 bases). This CDR3 is 17 amino acids long. The V end lost 1 base, the J end lost 6 bases, and 19 bases lay between the germline ends. Germline V gene sequence: CDR1 KGHSH, CDR2 LQKENI. The CDR3 loop is CASSPLTGLMGGNEQFF. The CDR3 nucleotides are TGTGCCAGCTCACCACTGACAGGCCTGATGGGTGGCAATGAGCAGTTCTTC.

This chain joins TRBV7-2 and TRBJ1-2; 9 bases align to TRBD1. V lost 1 base to trimming and J lost 4 bases; unmatched junction nucleotides: 7. Germline loops: CDR1 SGHTA, CDR2 FQGNSA. The CDR3 sequence is 16 residues long. CDR3 residues: CASSLETGGRSYGYTF. The CDR3 DNA is TGTGCCAGCAGCTTAGAAACAGGGGGCAGGAGCTATGGCTACACCTTC.

A single count supports this clone. The genes are TRBV28 and TRBJ1-2, with 10 nucleotides matching TRBD1. The CDR3 consists of 14 residues. V gave up 6 bases and J gave up 3 bases; unmatched junction bases: 4. Germline V gene sequence: CDR1 MDHEN, CDR2 SYDVKM. CDR3 region: CASRTGTGDYGYTF. Written as DNA, the CDR3 is TGTGCCAGCAGAACCGGGACAGGGGACTATGGCTACACCTTC.

The chain is built from TRBV4-3 and TRBJ2-1; a weak D match, TRBD2 (7 bases). The CDR3 totals 18 residues. Germline V CDR1 and CDR2: LGHNA, YSLEER. The V end was cut by 0 bases, the J end by 4 bases, with 19 bases between. CDR3 DNA: TGCGCCAGCAGCCAAGATTTAGGGGGGGGGCTTAGGTACAATGAGCAGTTCTTC. Its protein is CASSQDLGGGLRYNEQFF.

The chain is built from TRBV5-4 and TRBJ2-1, with 16 bases matching TRBD2. The V gene's germline CDR1 is SGHNT and CDR2 YYREEE (reference sequence). V gave up 5 bases and J gave up 4 bases; unmatched junction bases: 6. This CDR3 has 17 residues. The chain's CDR3 is CASRSGLAGGWYNEQFF. CDR3 nucleotides: TGTGCCAGCAGATCGGGACTAGCGGGAGGGTGGTACAATGAGCAGTTCTTC. The variable domain in full, with the rest retrieved from reference TRBV5-4 and TRBJ2-1, is ETGVTQSPTHLIKTRGQQVTLRCSSQSGHNTVSWYQQALGQGPQFIFQYYREEENGRGNFPPRFSGLQFPNYSSELNVNALELDDSALYLCASRSGLAGGWYNEQFFGPGTRLTVL.

The table lists this clone with a count of one. The J gene is TRBJ2-2, the V gene TRBV7-9, with 12 bases lining up with TRBD2. In germline, CDR1 is SEHNR, CDR2 FQNEAQ (reference sequence). V gave up 3 bases and J gave up 6 bases; unmatched junction bases: 8. CDR3 length equals 17 residues. CDR3 protein: CASSFGLAGTNAGELFF. The CDR3 DNA follows: TGTGCCAGCAGCTTTGGACTAGCGGGAACTAACGCCGGGGAGCTGTTTTTT.

Regarding this clone: Sequence at one end of the junction differs from germline and may be a read error. CDR3 residues: CASSPLGGGETRYF. CDR3 DNA: TGTGCCAGTTCTCCTTTGGGAGGGGGAGAGACCCGGTACTTC. The chain employs TRBV7-9 and TRBJ2-5; TRBD2 might be the D (7 bases). Germline assignment: CDR1 SEHNR and CDR2 FQNEAQ (reference sequence). CDR3 size: 14 residues.

V is TRBV7-2 and J is TRBJ2-2; possible D gene TRBD1, 5 bases. The CDR3 totals 14 residues. CDR1 SGHTA and CDR2 FQGNSA come from the germline V gene. Trimming removed 4 bases at V and 1 base at J, with 7 bases between. Here the CDR3 DNA reads TGTGCCAGCAGCTATACAGGGAACACCGGGGAGCTGTTTTTT. Amino acid sequence: CASSYTGNTGELFF. The full variable domain, rest sourced from reference TRBV7-2 and TRBJ2-2, is GAGVSQSPSNKVTEKGKDVELRCDPISGHTALYWYRQSLGQGLEFLIYFQGNSAPDKSGLPSDRFSAERTGGSVSTLTIQRTQQEDSAVYLCASSYTGNTGELFFGEGSRLTVL.

This clone has only one observation. This chain links TRBV4-1 with TRBJ1-2; D is unclear. Trimming removed 1 base at V and 6 bases at J, with 9 bases between. The length of the CDR3 is 13 residues. Germline CDR1 and CDR2: MGHRA and YSYEKL. The CDR3 DNA reads as TGCGCCAGCAGCCAAGTTGGACTTAATGGCTACACCTTC. Protein: CASSQVGLNGYTF.

On this clone: Relative to the germline gene, one junction end is altered; a read error may explain this. This rearrangement joins TRBV7-4 to TRBJ1-2; TRBD1 might be the D (6 bases). This CDR3 is 14 amino acids long. Germline V gene data show CDR1 as SGHVT and CDR2 as SQSDAQ. The CDR3 loop is CASNLPPGEYGYTF. The CDR3 DNA is TGTGCCAGCAACTTACCCCCAGGGGAGTATGGCTACACCTTC.

This chain connects TRBV4-1 to TRBJ2-7; 11 bases are a match to TRBD2. Germline-derived CDR1 and CDR2 are MGHRA and YSYEKL. CDR3 length: 16 amino acids. With 2 bases clipped from V and 4 bases from J, the junction kept 7 bases outside the gene matches. The CDR3 bases are TGCGCCAGCAGCCAATTGGTCGGGACTAGCGGATACGAGCAGTACTTC. Its protein is CASSQLVGTSGYEQYF.

A word on this clone: Other DNA sequences of this sample code for an identical CDR3. The chain combines TRBV28 with TRBJ2-1, with 7 bases that match TRBD2. J gave up 3 bases and V 3 bases, and 2 bases lay outside the gene matches. Per germline, CDR1 MDHEN and CDR2 SYDVKM. The CDR3 spans 14 residues. In nucleotides, the CDR3 is TGTGCCAGCAGTTTGGCGGGAGTCTACAATGAGCAGTTCTTC. It encodes CASSLAGVYNEQFF.

Only a few counts were recorded for this clone. The chain has TRBV11-2 and TRBJ1-1; 8 positions agree with TRBD1. This CDR3 has 17 residues. Germline loops: CDR1 SGHAT, CDR2 FQNNGV. J was trimmed by 4 bases and V by 2 bases; bases with no gene match: 12. The chain's CDR3 is CASSLLITQGARTEAFF. The CDR3 coding sequence is TGTGCCAGCAGCTTATTGATCACGCAGGGGGCTCGCACTGAAGCTTTCTTT.

This clone has a handful of counts. J is TRBJ2-7 and V is TRBV13; D is ambiguous. In germline, CDR1 is PRHDT, CDR2 FYEKMQ (reference sequence). The ends were cut back, 0 bases at V and 2 bases at J, with 11 bases in the middle. This CDR3 has 15 residues. The CDR3 nucleotides are TGTGCCAGCAGCTTAGGGGCTGGGCTTGCCTACGAGCAGTACTTC. This gives the protein CASSLGAGLAYEQYF.

The genes are TRBV4-1 and TRBJ2-7, with 10 bases that match TRBD2. The CDR3 length is 15 residues. The trim removed 3 bases at V and 4 bases at J, leaving 6 bases unmatched. Per germline, CDR1 MGHRA and CDR2 YSYEKL. CDR3 in amino acids: CASSHIGAGGYEQYF. The DNA of the CDR3 is TGCGCCAGCAGCCATATAGGAGCGGGAGGGTACGAGCAGTACTTC.

The sample holds one count of this clone. The rearrangement uses TRBV16 and TRBJ1-1, with 8 positions matching TRBD1. The CDR3 contains 15 residues. The ends lost 0 bases at V and 7 bases at J; junction bases unmatched: 7. Germline V gene lookup returns CDR1 KGHSY and CDR2 FQNENV. The CDR3 DNA reads TGTGCCAGCAGCCAATCGAGGACAGGGAACGGTGAAGCTTTCTTT. Encoded protein: CASSQSRTGNGEAFF.

The gene calls are TRBV27 and TRBJ2-7, with 10 bases that match TRBD1. The CDR3 has 14 amino acids. With V trimmed by 8 bases and J by 4 bases, 8 bases remained unmatched. Germline V CDR1 and CDR2: MNHEY, SMNVEV (reference sequence). The CDR3 here is CASAGTGAFYEQYF. CDR3 nucleotides: TGTGCCAGCGCAGGGACAGGGGCTTTTTACGAGCAGTACTTC.